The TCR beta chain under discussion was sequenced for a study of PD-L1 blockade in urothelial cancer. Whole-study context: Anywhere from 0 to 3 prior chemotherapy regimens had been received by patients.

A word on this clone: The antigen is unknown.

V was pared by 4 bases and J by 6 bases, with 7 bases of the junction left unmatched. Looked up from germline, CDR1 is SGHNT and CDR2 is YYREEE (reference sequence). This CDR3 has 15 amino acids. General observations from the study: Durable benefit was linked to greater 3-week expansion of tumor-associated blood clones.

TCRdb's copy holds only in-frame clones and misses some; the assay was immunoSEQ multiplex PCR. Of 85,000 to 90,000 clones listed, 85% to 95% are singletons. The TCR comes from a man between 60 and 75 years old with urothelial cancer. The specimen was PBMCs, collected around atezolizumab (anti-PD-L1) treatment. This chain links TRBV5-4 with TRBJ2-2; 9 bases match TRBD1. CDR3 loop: CASSRRQGDPGELFF. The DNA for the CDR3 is TGTGCCAGCAGCCGTAGACAGGGGGATCCCGGGGAGCTGTTTTTT.